Ten or more counts support the clone carrying this TCR beta chain. The CDR3 runs 18 residues. CDR1 is MNHEY, CDR2 SVGAGI, per germline. The trim removed 0 bases at V and 2 bases at J, leaving 8 bases unmatched. This record belongs to a study of response to subunit inactivated influenza vaccine. TCRdb re-called the RT-PCR reads through MiXCR, storing one row per CDR3 protein. The repertoire includes around 570,000 distinct CDR3 sequences, around 11% of them detected once, and 9.5% to 12% sits in the top ten. This same sample was also part of a study on T cells expressing NK-cell markers. In that study: TCR beta cDNA was generated via 5'RACE template switching incorporating UMIs.

The sequencing used PBMCs from blood, collected on the day of vaccination. V and J are TRBV6-5 and TRBJ2-3; TRBD2 matches at 10 bases. This TCR was recovered from a man aged 50-60 years who received an inactivated influenza vaccine. The CDR3 sequence: CASSYSSGSGRNTDTQYF. The DNA for the CDR3 is TGTGCCAGCAGTTACTCCTCAGGTAGCGGGAGGAACACAGATACGCAGTATTTT.